This is a list of T cell receptor beta chains from one sample in a study of blood T cells in healthy people across ages. TCRdb redid the calling of the 5' RACE reads with MiXCR, one entry per CDR3 protein. The data show roughly 730,000 distinct CDR3 sequences, roughly 56% seen once. The source material was blood. These receptors originate from a man aged 35 to 55 in good health. CDR3s include the opening cysteine and the closing phenylalanine or tryptophan. Fields, in order: D gene, V gene, J gene, clone size, CDR3 protein, CDR3 DNA. The D gene is left open where the match is weak. Size is omitted from some rows. Given values are once, few, many or a class for expanded clones.

D gene: TRBD1; V gene: TRBV4-1; J gene: TRBJ2-7; clone size: once; CDR3 protein: CASSHPGQRTGYEQYF; CDR3 DNA: TGCGCCAGCAGCCACCCGGGACAGCGGACAGGTTACGAGCAGTACTTC
D gene: NA; V gene: TRBV20-1; J gene: TRBJ2-1; clone size: NA; CDR3 protein: CSARVATDNEQFF; CDR3 DNA: TGCAGTGCTAGAGTGGCGACCGACAATGAGCAGTTCTTC
D gene: TRBD2; V gene: TRBV7-2; J gene: TRBJ2-1; clone size: NA; CDR3 protein: CASSSGGGLDEQFF; CDR3 DNA: TGTGCCAGCAGCTCGGGGGGTGGGTTGGATGAGCAGTTCTTC
D gene: TRBD2; V gene: TRBV29-1; J gene: TRBJ2-3; clone size: NA; CDR3 protein: CSVARDYGPDTQYF; CDR3 DNA: TGCAGCGTTGCCCGGGACTACGGTCCAGATACGCAGTATTTT
D gene: NA; V gene: TRBV6-1; J gene: TRBJ2-1; clone size: NA; CDR3 protein: CASSDGWSRLNEQFF; CDR3 DNA: TGTGCCAGCAGTGATGGATGGAGTAGATTGAATGAGCAGTTCTTC
D gene: TRBD2; V gene: TRBV5-1; J gene: TRBJ2-3; clone size: NA; CDR3 protein: CASSVSGRGTSTDTQYF; CDR3 DNA: TGCGCCAGCAGCGTGAGCGGGAGAGGGACTAGCACAGATACGCAGTATTTT
D gene: NA; V gene: TRBV6-5; J gene: TRBJ2-5; clone size: NA; CDR3 protein: CASSPRVTETQYF; CDR3 DNA: TGTGCCAGCAGCCCTAGGGTGACGGAGACCCAGTACTTC
D gene: NA; V gene: TRBV4-3; J gene: TRBJ2-2; clone size: NA; CDR3 protein: CASSQDQGISVGELFF; CDR3 DNA: TGCGCCAGCAGCCAAGATCAGGGGATTAGTGTCGGGGAGCTGTTTTTT
D gene: TRBD1; V gene: TRBV4-2; J gene: TRBJ2-7; clone size: NA; CDR3 protein: CASSQEWATGTVYNEQYF; CDR3 DNA: TGTGCCAGCAGCCAAGAATGGGCGACCGGGACAGTCTACAATGAGCAGTACTTC
D gene: TRBD1; V gene: TRBV11-2; J gene: TRBJ1-2; clone size: NA; CDR3 protein: CASSSNDRAWGYTF; CDR3 DNA: TGTGCCAGCAGCTCCAATGACAGGGCTTGGGGCTACACCTTC